The rows below give T cell receptor beta chains drawn from one sample of a study of cytomegalovirus exposure and HLA in healthy donors. Sequencing was performed with immunoSEQ multiplex PCR; in TCRdb, only in-frame clones are kept and a portion is missing. The sample yields fewer than 200,000 clones, around 90% seen once. The sample was PBMCs. The receptor source for this set is a boy aged 2-15 years in good health and CMV-seronegative. Each CDR3 is given with its conserved first and last residue. The D gene is left open where the match is weak. A row's size may be missing; if present it is once, few, many or a size class.

J | size | D | V | DNA | CDR3
TRBJ2-3 | . | . | TRBV5-5 | TGTGCCAGCAGCACGGGACATGCGGCTAGCACAGATACGCAGTATTTT | CASSTGHAASTDTQYF
TRBJ1-2 | . | . | TRBV9 | TGTGCCAGCAGCCCCCGGGAGGGGGGCTATGGCTACACCTTC | CASSPREGGYGYTF
TRBJ2-6 | few | TRBD2 | TRBV13 | TGTGCCAGCAGCAAAAATAGCGGGAGGGTTGGGGCCAACGTCCTGACTTTC | CASSKNSGRVGANVLTF
TRBJ1-4 | . | . | TRBV13 | TGTGCCAGCAGCTTAATGGGGGGTGAAAAACTGTTTTTT | CASSLMGGEKLFF
TRBJ2-1 | . | TRBD2 | TRBV9 | TGTGCCAGCAGCGTAGGGGGGGGGTCCTACAATGAGCAGTTCTTC | CASSVGGGSYNEQFF
TRBJ1-2 | . | TRBD1 | TRBV9 | TGTGCCAGCAGCACCCGACAGGGTCTAAACTATGGCTACACCTTC | CASSTRQGLNYGYTF
TRBJ1-2 | . | TRBD1 | TRBV28 | TGTGCCAGCAGTTGGACAGGCATGAATGGCTACACCTTC | CASSWTGMNGYTF
TRBJ2-1 | . | TRBD2 | TRBV7-9 | TGTGCCAGCAGCATTTCTAGCGGGGGCCACCCCTATGAGCAGTTCTTC | CASSISSGGHPYEQFF
TRBJ2-1 | . | . | TRBV19 | TGTGCCAGTAGTATGGGCGGGACAGTTTACAATGAGCAGTTCTTC | CASSMGGTVYNEQFF
TRBJ2-1 | . | TRBD1 | TRBV28 | TGTGCCAGCAGTTCGGGACAGGGACTGGACAATGAGCAGTTCTTC | CASSSGQGLDNEQFF
TRBJ2-1 | . | TRBD1 | TRBV28 | TGTGCCAGCAGTTCTACAGGGGGTGGCTCCTACAATGAGCAGTTCTTC | CASSSTGGGSYNEQFF
TRBJ2-1 | . | TRBD1 | TRBV4-1 | TGCGCCAGCAGCCACCCGGGACAGGGGACAAACAATGAGCAGTTCTTC | CASSHPGQGTNNEQFF
TRBJ2-7 | . | TRBD1 | TRBV30 | TGTGCCTGGAGCAGACGATCCCCATGGGACAGGTACGAGCAGTACTTC | CAWSRRSPWDRYEQYF
TRBJ1-5 | . | TRBD1 | TRBV27 | TGTGCCAGCAGTCGCCGAATAGGACAGGGTTATCAGCCCCAGCATTTT | CASSRRIGQGYQPQHF
TRBJ2-7 | once | TRBD2 | TRBV28 | TGTGCCAGCAGCGGGATTTGGACTAGCGGGAGAGACGAGCAGTACTTC | CASSGIWTSGRDEQYF
TRBJ2-1 | . | TRBD1 | TRBV29-1 | TGCAGCGTTGAAGATCGGACAGGGAGTTACAATGAGCAGTTCTTC | CSVEDRTGSYNEQFF
TRBJ1-1 | . | TRBD1 | TRBV5-1 | TGCGCCAGCAGCTTGACAGGGGATAGCACTGAAGCTTTCTTT | CASSLTGDSTEAFF
TRBJ2-2 | . | TRBD1 | TRBV7-3 | TGTGCCAGCAGCCCGGACAGGGAAGTGAGCGGGGAGCTGTTTTTT | CASSPDREVSGELFF
TRBJ2-7 | . | . | TRBV7-9 | TGTGCCAGCAGTCCTAGCTACGAGCAGTACTTC | CASSPSYEQYF
TRBJ1-1 | few | . | TRBV6-5 | TGTGCCAGCAGACCAACCGCGACAGTGAACACTGAAGCTTTCTTT | CASRPTATVNTEAFF
TRBJ1-1 | . | TRBD1 | TRBV11-2 | TGTGCCAGCAGCGCGACAGGGGGGAACACTGAAGCTTTCTTT | CASSATGGNTEAFF
TRBJ1-1 | . | TRBD1 | TRBV7-9 | TGTTCCAGCAGACCGACAGGGGGCAAGAACACTGAAGCTTTCTTT | CSSRPTGGKNTEAFF